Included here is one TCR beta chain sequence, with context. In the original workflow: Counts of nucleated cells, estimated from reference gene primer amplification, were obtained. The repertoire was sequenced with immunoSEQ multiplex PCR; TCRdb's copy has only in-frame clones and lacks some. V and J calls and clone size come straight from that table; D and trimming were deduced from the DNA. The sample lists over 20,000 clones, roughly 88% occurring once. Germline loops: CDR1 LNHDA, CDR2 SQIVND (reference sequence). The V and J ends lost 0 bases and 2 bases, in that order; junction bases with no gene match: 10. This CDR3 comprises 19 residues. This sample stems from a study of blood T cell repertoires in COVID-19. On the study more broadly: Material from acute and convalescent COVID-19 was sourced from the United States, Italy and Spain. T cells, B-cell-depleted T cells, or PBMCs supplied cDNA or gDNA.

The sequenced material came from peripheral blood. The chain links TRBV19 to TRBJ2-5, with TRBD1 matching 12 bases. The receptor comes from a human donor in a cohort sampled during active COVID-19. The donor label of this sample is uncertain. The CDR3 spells CASSIEYGTGGVWQETQYF. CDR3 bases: TGTGCCAGTAGTATAGAGTATGGGACAGGGGGCGTTTGGCAAGAGACCCAGTACTTC.